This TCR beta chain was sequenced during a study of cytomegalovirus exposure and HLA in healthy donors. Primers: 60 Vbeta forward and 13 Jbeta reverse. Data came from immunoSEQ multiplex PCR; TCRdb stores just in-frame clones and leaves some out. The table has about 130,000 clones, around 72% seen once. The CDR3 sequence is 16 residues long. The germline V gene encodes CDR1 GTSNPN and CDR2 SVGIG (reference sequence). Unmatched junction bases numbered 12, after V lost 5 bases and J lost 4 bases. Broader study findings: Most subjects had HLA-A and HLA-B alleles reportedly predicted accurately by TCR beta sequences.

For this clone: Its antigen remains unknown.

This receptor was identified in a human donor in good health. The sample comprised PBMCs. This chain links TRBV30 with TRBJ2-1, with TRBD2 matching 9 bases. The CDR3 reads CAWGRIAGVRYNEQFF. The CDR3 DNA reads TGTGCCTGGGGAAGGATAGCGGGAGTCAGGTACAATGAGCAGTTCTTC.